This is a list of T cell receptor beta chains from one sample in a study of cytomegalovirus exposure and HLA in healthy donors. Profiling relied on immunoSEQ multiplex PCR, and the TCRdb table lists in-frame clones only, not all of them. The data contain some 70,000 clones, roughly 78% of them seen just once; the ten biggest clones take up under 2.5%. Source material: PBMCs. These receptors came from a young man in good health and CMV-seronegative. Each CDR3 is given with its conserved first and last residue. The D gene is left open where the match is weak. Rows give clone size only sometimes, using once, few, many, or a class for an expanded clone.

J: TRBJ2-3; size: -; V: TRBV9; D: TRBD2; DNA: TGTGCCAGCAGCCCCTGGGCGGGGGGCAGCACAGATACGCAGTATTTT; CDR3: CASSPWAGGSTDTQYF
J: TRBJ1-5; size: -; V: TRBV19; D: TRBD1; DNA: TGTGCCAGTATAAGGACAGGGGGCGCCAATGGCAATCAGCCCCAGCATTTT; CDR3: CASIRTGGANGNQPQHF
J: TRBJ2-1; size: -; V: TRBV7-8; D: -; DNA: TGTGCCAGCAGCTCCCCCCTGGGAGATACCTACAATGAGCAGTTCTTC; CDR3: CASSSPLGDTYNEQFF
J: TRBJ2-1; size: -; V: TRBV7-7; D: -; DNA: TGTGCTAGCAGCACCGAGGGCTCCTACAATGAGCAGTTCTTC; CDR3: CASSTEGSYNEQFF
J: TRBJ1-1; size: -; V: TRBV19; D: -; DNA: TGTGCCAGTAGTACAGGGTTTGAAGCTTTCTTT; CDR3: CASSTGFEAFF
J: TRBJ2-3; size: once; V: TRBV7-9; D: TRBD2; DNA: TGTGCCAGCAGCTTCCCCCCCCTGGGGAGGGCCGGTGATACGCAGTATTTT; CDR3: CASSFPPLGRAGDTQYF
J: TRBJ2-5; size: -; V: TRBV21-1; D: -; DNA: TGTGCCAGCGGAGGAAGCCAAGAGACCCAGTACTTC; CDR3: CASGGSQETQYF
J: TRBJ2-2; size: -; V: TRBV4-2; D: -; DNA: TGTGCCAGCAGCCAAGTCCAAGTCAGGGTCGCCGGGGAGCTGTTTTTT; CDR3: CASSQVQVRVAGELFF
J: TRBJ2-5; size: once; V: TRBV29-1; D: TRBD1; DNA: TGCAGCGTTGAAGATCTGGGACAGGGTATAGAGACCCAGTACTTC; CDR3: CSVEDLGQGIETQYF
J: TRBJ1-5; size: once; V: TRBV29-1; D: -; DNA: TGCAGCGTTGGAGGCGGCAATCAGCCCCAGCATTTT; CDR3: CSVGGGNQPQHF
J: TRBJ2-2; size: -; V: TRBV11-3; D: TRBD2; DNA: TGTGCCAGCAGCGGCCTCGTGGATGTTGGGCTAGCGGGGAACACCGGGGAGCTGTTTTTT; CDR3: CASSGLVDVGLAGNTGELFF
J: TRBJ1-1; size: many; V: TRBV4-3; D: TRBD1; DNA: TGCGCCAGCAGCCAAGTTCAGGGGGGGAACACTGAAGCTTTCTTT; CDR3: CASSQVQGGNTEAFF
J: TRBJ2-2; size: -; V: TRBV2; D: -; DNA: TGTGCCAGCAGCCACGGACAGACTAGCCCCGGGGAGCTGTTTTTT; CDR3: CASSHGQTSPGELFF
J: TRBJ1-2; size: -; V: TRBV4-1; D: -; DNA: TGCGCCAGCAGCCAAGTCGGGTCGGTTTATGGCTACACCTTC; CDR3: CASSQVGSVYGYTF
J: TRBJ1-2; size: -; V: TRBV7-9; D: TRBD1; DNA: TGTGCCAGCAGCTTAGTTGGGACAGGGGTGTACGGCTACACCTTC; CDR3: CASSLVGTGVYGYTF
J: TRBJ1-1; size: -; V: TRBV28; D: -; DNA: TGTGCCAGCAGTGGCGGGAACACTGAAGCTTTCTTT; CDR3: CASSGGNTEAFF
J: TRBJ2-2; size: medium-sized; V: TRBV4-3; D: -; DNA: TGCGCCAGCAGCCAAGGGGACTTTCACACCGGGGAGCTGTTTTTT; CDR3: CASSQGDFHTGELFF
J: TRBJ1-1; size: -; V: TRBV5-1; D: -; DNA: TGCGCCAGCAGCTTGGCCTTCAGGCCCAGCCTATATGAAGCTTTCTTT; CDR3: CASSLAFRPSLYEAFF
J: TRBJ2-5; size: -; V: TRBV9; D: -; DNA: TGTGCCAGCAGCGTCGGCGGGGATTCGGGGGAGACCCAGTACTTC; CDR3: CASSVGGDSGETQYF
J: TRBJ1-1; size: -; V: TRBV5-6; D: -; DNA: TGTGCCAGCAGTACATCGGGGAACACTGAAGCTTTCTTT; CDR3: CASSTSGNTEAFF
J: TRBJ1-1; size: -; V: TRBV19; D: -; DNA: TGTGCCAGTAGTATTGGGCTTCAGGAATTGGCTTTCTTT; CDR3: CASSIGLQELAFF
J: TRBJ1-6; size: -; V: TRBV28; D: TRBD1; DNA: TGTGCCAGCAGTTTAACTCGCGAGGACAGGGCCGATTCACCCCTCCACTTT; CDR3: CASSLTREDRADSPLHF